The 28 T cell receptor beta chains presented below share a single source sample, sequenced in a study of T cell responses to AZD1222 COVID-19 vaccine. Clones were read by immunoSEQ multiplex PCR, and TCRdb kept only the in-frame ones, dropping some. Found here are about 140,000 clones, about 93% of them singletons; the top ten hold about 3.8%. The source material was peripheral blood, sampled on day 0 of AZD1222 vaccination. These receptors were collected from an adult in good health.

J is TRBJ2-5 and V is TRBV9; TRBD2 aligns across 9 bases. The V and J ends lost 3 bases and 4 bases, in that order; junction bases with no gene match: 10. Germline CDR1 reads SGDLS; CDR2 reads YYNGEE. The CDR3 extends over 16 amino acids. In nucleotides, the CDR3 is TGTGCCAGCAGCGCCTTTAGCGGGAGTGGAGTAGAGACCCAGTACTTC. This translates into CASSAFSGSGVETQYF.

Here the CDR3 DNA reads TGTGCCAGCAGTGACGGGGTTTGGGAGACCCAGTACTTC. Translated, it gives CASSDGVWETQYF. This chain links TRBV6-1 with TRBJ2-5, with a possible D match to TRBD2 (5 bases). Trimming pared 3 bases from V and 5 bases from J, leaving 10 bases between. The CDR3 contains 13 residues. The germline V gene encodes CDR1 MNHNS and CDR2 SASEGT.

The rearrangement joins TRBV6-5 to TRBJ2-3; 8 bases are shared with TRBD2. Germline CDR1 and CDR2: MNHEY and SVGAGI. The CDR3 loop spans 15 amino acids. Trimming took 8 bases from V and 0 from J; bases not matched to a gene: 7. The CDR3 loop is CASSLGGASTDTQYF. For the CDR3, the DNA is TGTGCCAGCTCCCTCGGGGGGGCAAGCACAGATACGCAGTATTTT.

The chain employs TRBV30 and TRBJ1-1, with a possible D match to TRBD1 (5 bases). Trimming stripped 0 bases from V and 5 bases from J, with 7 bases between. Germline V gene sequence: CDR1 GTSNPN, CDR2 SVGIG (reference sequence). This CDR3 spans 12 amino acids. The CDR3 DNA reads TGTGCCTGGAGTGTGGGGGGGACTGAAGCTTTCTTT. Its translation is CAWSVGGTEAFF.

This chain joins TRBV4-1 and TRBJ2-1; 10 nucleotides agree with TRBD1. This CDR3 region has 17 residues. Germline-derived CDR1 and CDR2 are MGHRA and YSYEKL. V trimming: 0 bases; J trimming: 6 bases; junction bases outside the gene matches: 8. DNA of the CDR3: TGCGCCAGCAGCCAAGAACCCGGGACAGGGGTGTTCAATGAGCAGTTCTTC. Its translation: CASSQEPGTGVFNEQFF.

The chain links TRBV5-4 to TRBJ1-2; D perhaps matches TRBD1 (6 bases). V was trimmed by 4 bases and J by 1 base, leaving 14 bases between them. CDR3 length: 15 amino acids. CDR1 is SGHNT, CDR2 YYREEE, per germline (reference sequence). The CDR3 spells CASSPARTDNYGYTF. DNA of the CDR3: TGTGCCAGCAGCCCAGCTAGGACAGATAACTATGGCTACACCTTC.

J is TRBJ1-1 and V is TRBV9; D perhaps matches TRBD1 (5 bases). Germline assignment: CDR1 SGDLS and CDR2 YYNGEE. There are 15 residues in the CDR3. Trimming pared 3 bases from V and 3 bases from J, leaving 15 bases between. CDR3 coding DNA: TGTGCCAGCAGCGCGGAGGGGCGAGGGTACACTGAAGCTTTCTTT. Amino acids: CASSAEGRGYTEAFF.

This clone was seen a single time. The chain is built from TRBV6-5 and TRBJ2-5; D perhaps matches TRBD1 (6 bases). The germline gives CDR1 MNHEY, CDR2 SVGAGI. V was clipped by 4 bases and J by 3 bases, with 12 bases between them. The CDR3 length is 14 residues. The chain's CDR3 is CASSWSGAEETQYF. CDR3 nucleotide sequence: TGTGCCAGCAGTTGGTCAGGGGCGGAAGAGACCCAGTACTTC.

The chain links TRBV19 to TRBJ1-5; D remains ambiguous. V lost 7 bases, J lost 6 bases, and 13 bases lay in between. CDR3 length: 13 amino acids. From germline, CDR1 is LNHDA and CDR2 SQIVND (reference sequence). The CDR3 spells CASNGRPVQPQHF. The CDR3 coding sequence is TGTGCCAGTAACGGGCGCCCGGTTCAGCCCCAGCATTTT.

The gene calls are TRBV19 and TRBJ2-1, with D possibly being TRBD2 (5 bases). The germline V gene encodes CDR1 LNHDA and CDR2 SQIVND (reference sequence). V lost 6 bases and J 1 base, leaving 13 bases between the germline ends. The CDR3 covers 15 residues. The CDR3 protein is CASSILLDSYNEQFF. The DNA of the CDR3 is TGTGCCAGTAGCATCCTACTAGATTCCTACAATGAGCAGTTCTTC.

In this sample, this clone turned up once. The gene calls are TRBV7-2 and TRBJ2-7, with 8 bases fitting TRBD2. The germline V gene has CDR1 SGHTA and CDR2 FQGNSA. V trimming: 3 bases; J trimming: 3 bases; junction bases outside the gene matches: 4. CDR3 length: 14 residues. The CDR3 DNA reads TGTGCCAGCAGCTTGCCTAGCGGGTACTACGAGCAGTACTTC. Translated, it gives CASSLPSGYYEQYF.

The chain recombines TRBV6-5 with TRBJ2-7, with 7 positions matching TRBD1. This CDR3 has 11 amino acids. V shed 11 bases, J shed 7 bases, and the junction held 8 bases outside the gene matches. The germline CDR1 and CDR2 sequences are MNHEY and SVGAGI. CDR3 coding DNA: TGTGCCGCCCACAGGGGCCATGAGCAGTACTTC. Protein: CAAHRGHEQYF.

The chain has TRBV19 and TRBJ2-5; the D gene is possibly TRBD2 (6 bases). V dropped 4 bases and J dropped 3 bases, with 15 bases sitting between them. The CDR3 runs 15 residues. In germline, CDR1 is LNHDA, CDR2 SQIVND (reference sequence). CDR3 protein: CASSKAAGEEETQYF. The CDR3 bases are TGTGCCAGTAGTAAGGCGGCTGGGGAGGAAGAGACCCAGTACTTC.

J is TRBJ2-3 and V is TRBV10-2, with 13 bases that match TRBD2. Trimming cost V 0 bases and J 3 bases; bases outside gene matches: 3. CDR3 length equals 17 residues. Germline CDR1 and CDR2: WSHSY and SAAADI. In nucleotides, the CDR3 is TGCGCCAGCAGTGAGTCGGGACTAGCGGGACGGACAGATACGCAGTATTTT. Translated, it gives CASSESGLAGRTDTQYF.

V usage is TRBV3-1 (or the pseudogene TRBV3-2) and J usage is TRBJ2-7, with D maybe TRBD2 (6 bases). The CDR3 spans 13 residues. Looked up from germline, CDR1 is LGHDT and CDR2 is YNNKEL (reference sequence). Trimming took off 6 bases at V and 6 bases at J, with 15 bases between the two ends. The CDR3 region is CASRRVGAGEQYF. CDR3 bases: TGTGCCAGCAGACGCGTCGGAGCGGGCGAGCAGTACTTC.

This chain uses TRBV29-1 with TRBJ1-1; a possible D gene is TRBD1 (5 bases). The CDR3 is 11 residues long. CDR1 is SQVTM and CDR2 is ANQGSEA in the germline V gene. The V and J ends lost 8 bases and 10 bases respectively, with 17 bases between them. CDR3 residues: CSLWWGEGAFF. In DNA form, the CDR3 reads TGCAGCCTCTGGTGGGGCGAGGGAGCTTTCTTT.

The genes are TRBV19 and TRBJ2-7; 9 bases are shared with TRBD2. Trimming took 3 bases from V and 2 from J; bases not matched to a gene: 5. The V gene's germline CDR1 is LNHDA and CDR2 SQIVND (reference sequence). CDR3 length equals 15 residues. As DNA, the CDR3 is TGTGCCAGTAGTATGTTTCTAGCGGGGACCTACGAGCAGTACTTC. Its translation is CASSMFLAGTYEQYF.

This chain connects TRBV6-1 to TRBJ1-2; no clear D. In germline, CDR1 is MNHNS, CDR2 SASEGT. The CDR3 totals 16 residues. V dropped 0 bases and J dropped 5 bases, with 16 bases sitting between them. The CDR3 DNA reads as TGTGCCAGCAGTGAAGCGGGGAACAGAAAAGGGTATGGCTACACCTTC. It encodes CASSEAGNRKGYGYTF.

This rearrangement joins TRBV7-2 to TRBJ2-7; D might be TRBD1 or TRBD2, each matching 5 bases. This CDR3 has 15 amino acids. The germline gives CDR1 SGHTA, CDR2 FQGNSA. The V end lost 3 bases, the J end lost 4 bases, and 16 bases lay between the germline ends. Here the CDR3 reads CASSFTSGTGYEQYF. The DNA for the CDR3 is TGTGCCAGCAGCTTCACCTCCGGGACGGGTTACGAGCAGTACTTC.

The V and J genes are TRBV4-1 and TRBJ2-3; 12 nucleotides agree with TRBD2. This CDR3 has 16 amino acids. Germline CDR1 is MGHRA and CDR2 is YSYEKL. V gave up 0 bases and J gave up 6 bases; unmatched junction bases: 4. CDR3 amino acids: CASSQDPGTSGDTQYF. The CDR3 bases are TGCGCCAGCAGCCAAGATCCGGGGACTAGCGGGGATACGCAGTATTTT.

The J gene is TRBJ2-3, the V gene TRBV7-2, with 10 nucleotides matching TRBD1. Germline-derived CDR1 and CDR2 are SGHTA and FQGNSA. V dropped 3 bases and J dropped 0; count of bases not matched to a gene: 3. The CDR3 extends over 16 amino acids. CDR3 bases: TGTGCCAGCAGCTTCGACAGGGGGCGTAGCACAGATACGCAGTATTTT. Its protein is CASSFDRGRSTDTQYF.

V is TRBV5-1 and J is TRBJ2-1; 8 bases align to TRBD1. The V gene end was trimmed by 0 bases and the J gene end by 7 bases; junction bases not matched to a gene: 6. This CDR3 contains 15 residues. CDR1 is SGHRS, CDR2 YFSETQ, per germline. The CDR3 loop is CASSLGTGGGNEQFF. The CDR3 DNA reads TGCGCCAGCAGCTTGGGTACAGGGGGTGGGAATGAGCAGTTCTTC.

The CDR3 DNA follows: TGTGCCAGCAGTTATTTTGGGCAGGGCGGCACTGAAGCTTTCTTT. Encoded protein: CASSYFGQGGTEAFF. The chain uses TRBV27 and TRBJ1-1, with D perhaps TRBD1 (5 bases). The CDR3 has 15 amino acids. Germline V gene data show CDR1 as MNHEY and CDR2 as SMNVEV (reference sequence). V lost 4 bases, J lost 4 bases, and 16 bases lay in between.

The chain has TRBV19 and TRBJ1-1; the D gene is possibly TRBD1 (5 bases). Germline CDR1 and CDR2: LNHDA and SQIVND (reference sequence). Trimming took off 3 bases at V and 5 bases at J, with 16 bases between the two ends. This CDR3 has 15 residues. CDR3 residues: CASSIGVLGRTEAFF. CDR3 nucleotide sequence: TGTGCCAGTAGTATCGGGGTCTTGGGACGTACTGAAGCTTTCTTT.

The V call is TRBV10-3, the J call TRBJ2-1; 8 bases are shared with TRBD2. The CDR3 has 15 residues. Trimming at V came to 4 bases and at J to 0 bases, leaving 2 bases not matched to a gene. Germline V gene data show CDR1 as ENHRY and CDR2 as SYGVKD. The CDR3: CAISGSGSSYNEQFF. The CDR3 nucleotides are TGTGCCATCAGTGGGAGCGGGAGCTCCTACAATGAGCAGTTCTTC.

This clone was observed a few times. This sequence joins TRBV7-8 and TRBJ1-3; possibly TRBD1 for D (6 bases). The germline V gene encodes CDR1 SGHVS and CDR2 FQNEAQ. This CDR3 is 15 amino acids long. V dropped 5 bases and J dropped 3 bases, with 14 bases sitting between them. CDR3 nucleotides: TGTGCCAGCAGCCAGGGGCCCCAGGATGGAAACACCATATATTTT. Amino acid sequence: CASSQGPQDGNTIYF.

This clone is a singleton in its sample. The chain combines TRBV5-4 with TRBJ1-1, with no clear D. Trimming took off 4 bases at V and 7 bases at J, with 11 bases between the two ends. Germline V gives CDR1 SGHNT, CDR2 YYREEE (reference sequence). The CDR3 extends over 12 amino acids. The CDR3 spells CASSPLGFEAFF. The CDR3 DNA sequence: TGTGCCAGCAGCCCCCTAGGATTTGAAGCTTTCTTT.

The chain has TRBV28 and TRBJ2-7; D not certain. Deletions cut 3 bases from V and 5 bases from J, with 11 bases between. This CDR3 contains 13 residues. Per the germline V gene, CDR1 is MDHEN and CDR2 is SYDVKM. CDR3 sequence: CASSLSGSHEQYF. The CDR3 DNA sequence: TGTGCCAGCAGTTTGTCCGGGTCCCACGAGCAGTACTTC.